Listed below are T cell receptor beta chains from one sample, sequenced in a study of shared clonotypes between healthy human individuals. Measured with immunoSEQ multiplex PCR; TCRdb has only the in-frame clones, and not every one. The sample has around 2.1 million clones, about 92% seen once. Sample: naive CD8+ T cells from PBMCs. The receptors shown here come from a man aged 18 to 30 in good health. Some clones in this sample may be carry-over from other donors' samples. Both conserved end residues are part of each CDR3. D genes are given only for firm matches. Size is stated for part of the rows, as once, few or many counts, or as a class when the clone is expanded.

NA	TRBV30	TRBJ2-7	TRBD1	CAWSHRGDRLDEQYF	TGTGCCTGGAGCCACAGGGGGGACCGTCTGGACGAGCAGTACTTC
NA	TRBV4-1	TRBJ2-7	NA	CASSQIVPTDEKYF	TGCGCCAGCAGCCAGATCGTCCCGACGGACGAAAAGTACTTC
NA	TRBV10-3	TRBJ1-1	NA	CAISEGGHRNTEAFF	TGTGCCATCAGTGAGGGGGGACATAGGAACACTGAAGCTTTCTTT
NA	TRBV5-8	TRBJ1-2	TRBD1	CASSLRGTVQILPPRGYTF	TGTGCCAGCAGCTTGAGGGGGACAGTTCAGATCCTGCCCCCTCGGGGATACACCTTC
NA	TRBV28	TRBJ2-7	TRBD1	CASSLFLPRQGYEQYF	TGTGCCAGCAGTTTATTCCTTCCTCGACAGGGCTACGAGCAGTACTTC
NA	TRBV14	TRBJ2-3	NA	CASSPSQRSTDTQYF	TGTGCCAGCAGCCCTAGCCAGCGGAGCACAGATACGCAGTATTTT
NA	TRBV4-3	TRBJ1-1	NA	CASSQAMMNTEAFF	TGCGCCAGCAGCCAAGCGATGATGAACACTGAAGCTTTCTTT
once	TRBV6-5	TRBJ2-1	NA	CASSYSRGPYNEQFF	TGTGCCAGCAGTTACAGCAGGGGCCCCTACAATGAGCAGTTCTTC
NA	TRBV9	TRBJ2-1	NA	CASSVAWGDRKHNEQFF	TGTGCCAGCAGCGTAGCCTGGGGGGACAGAAAGCACAATGAGCAGTTCTTC
NA	TRBV6-1	TRBJ2-7	NA	CASTRRGVYEQYF	TGTGCCAGCACCCGCAGGGGTGTTTACGAGCAGTACTTC
NA	TRBV7-9	TRBJ2-7	TRBD1	CASSLTGEQYF	TGTGCCAGCAGCTTGACAGGGGAGCAGTACTTC
NA	TRBV4-1	TRBJ2-7	TRBD2	CASSQSRTSVSYEQYF	TGCGCCAGCAGCCAATCTCGAACTAGCGTCTCCTACGAGCAGTACTTC
NA	TRBV4-1	TRBJ2-3	TRBD2	CASSQLAGGTDTQYF	TGCGCCAGCAGCCAGCTAGCGGGAGGCACAGATACGCAGTATTTT
NA	TRBV5-1	TRBJ2-1	TRBD2	CASSLARLAGTNEQFF	TGCGCCAGCAGCTTGGCCAGGCTAGCGGGAACTAATGAGCAGTTCTTC
NA	TRBV29-1	TRBJ2-7	TRBD1	CSVETSQGAAYEQYF	TGCAGCGTTGAAACGTCGCAGGGGGCTGCCTACGAGCAGTACTTC
NA	TRBV30	TRBJ2-7	TRBD2	CAWTRGGVAAYYEQYF	TGTGCCTGGACCCGGGGGGGGGTAGCGGCTTACTACGAGCAGTACTTC
NA	TRBV6-4	TRBJ2-1	NA	CASRQDLSYNEQFF	TGTGCCAGCAGGCAGGATCTCTCCTACAATGAGCAGTTCTTC
NA	TRBV5-1	TRBJ2-7	NA	CASSFWGREQYF	TGCGCCAGCAGCTTCTGGGGTCGGGAGCAGTACTTC
NA	TRBV9	TRBJ2-1	TRBD2	CASSVSGRVYNEQFF	TGTGCCAGCAGCGTTAGCGGGAGGGTATACAATGAGCAGTTCTTC
NA	TRBV19	TRBJ2-1	NA	CASSIGTGPYNEQFF	TGTGCCAGTAGTATTGGTACAGGGCCCTACAATGAGCAGTTCTTC